Sequencing of this T cell receptor beta chain was carried out in a study of identical twins. About this clonotype itself: The antigen is not known.

Unique molecular identifiers were in the cDNA, with template-switch universal primer binding. Each CDR3 protein is one row after TCRdb ran MiXCR on the 5' RACE reads. The sample has approximately 890,000 distinct CDR3 sequences; about 12% are singletons. Germline V gene data show CDR1 as SGHRS and CDR2 as YFSETQ. The CDR3 contains 16 residues. V was clipped by 0 bases and J by 5 bases, with 15 bases between them. Study outcomes and limitations: Memory repertoires lacked the insertion deficit that abundant cord blood beta clonotypes showed. Beta out-of-frame sequences displayed a weaker excess of sharing between twins. Conclusions relied on cross-sectional statistical analysis, not following the same donors.

The data also belong to a second study, concerning yellow fever vaccine responses in identical twins.

The gene calls are TRBV5-1 and TRBJ2-1, with D possibly matching TRBD1 (6 bases). This receptor was taken from a woman aged 18-29 years in good health. The specimen sequenced was PBMCs. CDR3 sequence: CASSLGGQRVDNEQFF. The CDR3 DNA reads TGCGCCAGCAGCTTGGGGGGACAAAGGGTCGACAATGAGCAGTTCTTC.